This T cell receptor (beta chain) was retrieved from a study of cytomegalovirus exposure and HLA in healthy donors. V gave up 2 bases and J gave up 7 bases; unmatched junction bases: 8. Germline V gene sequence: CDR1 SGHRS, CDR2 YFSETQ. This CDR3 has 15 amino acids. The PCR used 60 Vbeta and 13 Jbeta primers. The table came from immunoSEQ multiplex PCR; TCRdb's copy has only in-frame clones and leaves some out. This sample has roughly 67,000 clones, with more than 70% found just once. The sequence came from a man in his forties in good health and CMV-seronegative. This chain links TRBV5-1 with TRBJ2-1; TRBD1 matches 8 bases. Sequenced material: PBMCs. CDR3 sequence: CASSFSVQGVNEQFF. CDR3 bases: TGCGCCAGCAGCTTTTCGGTACAGGGGGTAAATGAGCAGTTCTTC.